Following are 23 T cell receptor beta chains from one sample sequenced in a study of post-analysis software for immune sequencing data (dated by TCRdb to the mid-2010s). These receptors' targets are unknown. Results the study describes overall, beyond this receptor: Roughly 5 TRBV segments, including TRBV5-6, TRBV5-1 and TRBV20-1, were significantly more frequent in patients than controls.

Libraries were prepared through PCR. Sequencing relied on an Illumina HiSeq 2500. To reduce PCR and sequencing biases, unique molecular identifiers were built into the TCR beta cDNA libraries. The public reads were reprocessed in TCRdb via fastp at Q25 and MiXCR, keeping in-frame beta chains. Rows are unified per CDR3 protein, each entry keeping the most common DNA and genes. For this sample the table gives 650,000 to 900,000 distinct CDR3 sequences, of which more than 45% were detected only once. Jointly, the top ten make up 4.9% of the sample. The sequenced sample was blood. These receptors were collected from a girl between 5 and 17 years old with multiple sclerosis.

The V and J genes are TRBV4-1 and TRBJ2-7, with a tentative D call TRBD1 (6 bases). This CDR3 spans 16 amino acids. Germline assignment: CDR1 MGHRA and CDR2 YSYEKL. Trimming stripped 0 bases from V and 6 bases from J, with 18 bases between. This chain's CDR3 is CASSQDLTQGRSEQYF. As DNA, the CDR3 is TGCGCCAGCAGCCAAGATCTTACACAGGGAAGAAGCGAGCAGTACTTC.

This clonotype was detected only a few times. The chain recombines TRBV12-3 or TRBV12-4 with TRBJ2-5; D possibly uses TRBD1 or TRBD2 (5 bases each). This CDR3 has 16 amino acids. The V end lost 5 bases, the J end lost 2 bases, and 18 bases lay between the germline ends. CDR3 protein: CASSTALGTLQETQYF. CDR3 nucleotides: TGTGCCAGCAGTACGGCTCTCGGGACCCTACAAGAGACCCAGTACTTC.

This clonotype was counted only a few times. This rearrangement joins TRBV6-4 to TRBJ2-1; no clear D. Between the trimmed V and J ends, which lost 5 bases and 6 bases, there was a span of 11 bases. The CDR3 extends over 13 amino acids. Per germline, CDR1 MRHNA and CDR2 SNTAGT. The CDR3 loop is CASSPLASNEQFF. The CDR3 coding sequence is TGTGCCAGCAGTCCGTTAGCCTCCAATGAGCAGTTCTTC.

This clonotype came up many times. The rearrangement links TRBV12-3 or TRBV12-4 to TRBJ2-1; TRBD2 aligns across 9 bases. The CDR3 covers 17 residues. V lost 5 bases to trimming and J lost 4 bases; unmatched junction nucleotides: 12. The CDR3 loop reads CASSRPSGTNLYNEQFF. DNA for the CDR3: TGTGCCAGCAGTAGGCCTAGCGGGACCAACCTGTACAATGAGCAGTTCTTC.

CDR3 region: CASSQEREPYNEQYF. CDR3 nucleotide sequence: TGCGCCAGCAGCCAAGAACGTGAACCCTACAATGAGCAGTACTTC. The chain recombines TRBV4-3 with TRBJ2-7; no clear D gene. V lost 0 bases, J lost 7 bases, and 16 bases lay in between. Germline lookup yields CDR1 LGHNA and CDR2 YSLEER. CDR3 size: 15 residues.

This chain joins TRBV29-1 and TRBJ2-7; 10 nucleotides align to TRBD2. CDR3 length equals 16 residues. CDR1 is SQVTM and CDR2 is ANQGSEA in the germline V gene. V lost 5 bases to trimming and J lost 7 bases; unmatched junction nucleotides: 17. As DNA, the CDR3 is TGCAGCGTTTCAGGCATAGCGGGAGGAAGGGGCAATGAGCAGTACTTC. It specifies CSVSGIAGGRGNEQYF.

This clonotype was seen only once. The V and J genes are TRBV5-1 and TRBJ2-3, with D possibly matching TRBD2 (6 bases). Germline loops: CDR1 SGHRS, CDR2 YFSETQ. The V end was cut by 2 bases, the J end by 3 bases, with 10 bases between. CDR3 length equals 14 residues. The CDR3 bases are TGCGCCAGCAGCTTTGGACTAATTACAGATACGCAGTATTTT. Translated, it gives CASSFGLITDTQYF.

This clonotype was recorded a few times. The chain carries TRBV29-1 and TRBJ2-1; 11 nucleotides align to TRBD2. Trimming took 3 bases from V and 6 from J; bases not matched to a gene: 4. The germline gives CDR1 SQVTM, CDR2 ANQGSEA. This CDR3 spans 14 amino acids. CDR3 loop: CSVDVAGGPNEQFF. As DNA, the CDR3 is TGCAGCGTTGATGTAGCGGGAGGGCCCAATGAGCAGTTCTTC.

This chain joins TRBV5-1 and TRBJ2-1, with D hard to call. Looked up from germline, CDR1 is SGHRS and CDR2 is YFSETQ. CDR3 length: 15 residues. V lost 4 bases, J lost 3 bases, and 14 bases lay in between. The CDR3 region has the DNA TGCGCCAGCAGCCGAATAGCCTTAAACTACAATGAGCAGTTCTTC. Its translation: CASSRIALNYNEQFF.

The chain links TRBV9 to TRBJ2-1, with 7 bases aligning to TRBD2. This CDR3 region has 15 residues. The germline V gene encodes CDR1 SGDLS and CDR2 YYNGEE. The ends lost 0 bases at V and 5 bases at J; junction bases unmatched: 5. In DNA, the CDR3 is TGTGCCAGCAGCGTAGAAGGGAGGGCGGACAATGAGCAGTTCTTC. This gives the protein CASSVEGRADNEQFF. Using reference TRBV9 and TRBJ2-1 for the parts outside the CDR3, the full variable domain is DSGVTQTPKHLITATGQRVTLRCSPRSGDLSVYWYQQSLDQGLQFLIQYYNGEERAKGNILERFSAQQFPDLHSELNLSSLELGDSALYFCASSVEGRADNEQFFGPGTRLTVL.

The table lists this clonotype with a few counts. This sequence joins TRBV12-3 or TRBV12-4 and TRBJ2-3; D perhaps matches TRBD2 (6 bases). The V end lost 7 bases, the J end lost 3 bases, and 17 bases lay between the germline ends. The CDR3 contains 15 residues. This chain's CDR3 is CASNTRDFDTDTQYF. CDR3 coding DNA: TGTGCCAGCAACACGAGGGACTTTGATACAGATACGCAGTATTTT.

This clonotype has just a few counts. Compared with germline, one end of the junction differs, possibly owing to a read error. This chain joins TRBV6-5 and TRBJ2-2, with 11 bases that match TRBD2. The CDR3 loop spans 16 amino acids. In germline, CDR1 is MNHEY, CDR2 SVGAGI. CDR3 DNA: TGTGCCAGCAGTTCATTAGCGGGAGGGGACACCGGGGAGCGGTTTTTT. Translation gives CASSSLAGGDTGERFF.

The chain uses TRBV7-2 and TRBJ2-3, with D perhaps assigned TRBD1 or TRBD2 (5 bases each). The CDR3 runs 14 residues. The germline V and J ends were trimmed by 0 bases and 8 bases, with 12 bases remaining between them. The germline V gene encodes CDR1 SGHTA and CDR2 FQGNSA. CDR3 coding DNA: TGTGCCAGCAGCTTAGCGGGGGACCGGGGTACGCAGTATTTT. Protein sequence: CASSLAGDRGTQYF.

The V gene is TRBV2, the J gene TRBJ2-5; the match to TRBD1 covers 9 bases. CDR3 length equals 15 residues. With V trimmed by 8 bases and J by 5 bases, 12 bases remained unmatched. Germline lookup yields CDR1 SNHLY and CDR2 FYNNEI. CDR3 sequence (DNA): TGTGCCAGCCCGATCCGGGACAGGGTATCGGAGACCCAGTACTTC. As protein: CASPIRDRVSETQYF.

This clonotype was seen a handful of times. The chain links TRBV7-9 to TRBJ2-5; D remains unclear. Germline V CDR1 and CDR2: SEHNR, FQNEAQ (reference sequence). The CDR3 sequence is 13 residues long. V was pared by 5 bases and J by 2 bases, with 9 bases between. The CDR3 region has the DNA TGTGCCAGCAGCCCCTCCATGCAAGAGACCCAGTACTTC. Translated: CASSPSMQETQYF.

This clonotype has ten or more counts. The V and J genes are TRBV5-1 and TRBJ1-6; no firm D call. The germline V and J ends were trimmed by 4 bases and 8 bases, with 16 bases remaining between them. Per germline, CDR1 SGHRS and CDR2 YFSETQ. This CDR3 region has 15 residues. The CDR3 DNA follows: TGCGCCAGCAGCCATTCGGACTATGGGCATTCACCCCTCCACTTT. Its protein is CASSHSDYGHSPLHF.

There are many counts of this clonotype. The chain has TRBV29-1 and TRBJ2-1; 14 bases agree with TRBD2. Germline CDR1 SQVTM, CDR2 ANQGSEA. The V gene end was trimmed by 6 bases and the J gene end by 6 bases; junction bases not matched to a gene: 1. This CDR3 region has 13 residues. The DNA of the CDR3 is TGCAGCGTCGGGACTAGCGGGGGCAATGAGCAGTTCTTC. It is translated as CSVGTSGGNEQFF.

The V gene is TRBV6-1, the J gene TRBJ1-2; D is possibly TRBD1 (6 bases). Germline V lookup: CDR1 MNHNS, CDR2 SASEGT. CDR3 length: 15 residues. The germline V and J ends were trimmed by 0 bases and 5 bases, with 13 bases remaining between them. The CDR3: CASSEAGGSWYGYTF. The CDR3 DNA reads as TGTGCCAGCAGTGAAGCGGGGGGCAGTTGGTATGGCTACACCTTC.

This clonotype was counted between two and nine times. The CDR3 coding sequence is TGTGCCAGCAGTTTAAGGGCAGGGTCTGGGATTGACGAGCAGTACTTC. Its protein is CASSLRAGSGIDEQYF. The V and J genes are TRBV28 and TRBJ2-7; TRBD1 might be the D (5 bases). Germline V gene data show CDR1 as MDHEN and CDR2 as SYDVKM. The CDR3 covers 16 residues. Trimming took 2 bases from V and 5 from J, leaving 19 bases between them.

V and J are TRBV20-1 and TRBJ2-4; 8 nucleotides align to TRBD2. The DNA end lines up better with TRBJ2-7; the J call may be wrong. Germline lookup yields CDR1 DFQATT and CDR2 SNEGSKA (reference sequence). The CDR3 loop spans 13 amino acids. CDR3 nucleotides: TGCAGTGCTAGCCTAGCGGGTTGCTACGAGCAGTACTTC. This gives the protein CSASLAGCYEQYF.

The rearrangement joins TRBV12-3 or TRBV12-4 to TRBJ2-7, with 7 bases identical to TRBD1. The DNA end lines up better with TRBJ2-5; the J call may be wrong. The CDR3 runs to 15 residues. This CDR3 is CASSLTTGAVETQYF. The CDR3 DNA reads TGTGCCAGCAGTCTCACTACAGGGGCCGTTGAGACCCAGTACTTC.

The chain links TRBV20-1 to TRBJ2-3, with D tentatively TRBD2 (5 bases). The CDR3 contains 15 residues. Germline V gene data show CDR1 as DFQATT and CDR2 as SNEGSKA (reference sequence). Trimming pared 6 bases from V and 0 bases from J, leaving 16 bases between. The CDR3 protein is CSALVLAPSTDTQYF. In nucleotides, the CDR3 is TGCAGTGCCCTTGTTCTAGCACCTAGCACAGATACGCAGTATTTT.

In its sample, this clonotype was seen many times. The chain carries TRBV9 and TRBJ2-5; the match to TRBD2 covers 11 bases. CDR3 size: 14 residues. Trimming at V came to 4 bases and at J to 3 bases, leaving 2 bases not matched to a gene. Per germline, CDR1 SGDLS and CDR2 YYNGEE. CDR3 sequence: CASSSGLAEETQYF. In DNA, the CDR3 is TGTGCCAGCAGCTCGGGACTAGCGGAAGAGACCCAGTACTTC.